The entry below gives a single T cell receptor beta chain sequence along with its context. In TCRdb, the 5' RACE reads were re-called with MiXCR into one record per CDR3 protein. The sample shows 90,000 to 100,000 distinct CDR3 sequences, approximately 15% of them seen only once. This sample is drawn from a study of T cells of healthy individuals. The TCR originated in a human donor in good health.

Here the CDR3 DNA reads TGTGCCAGTAGTCGGGCTGGGGACAGCAATCAGCCCCAGCATTTT. The encoded protein is CASSRAGDSNQPQHF. This rearrangement joins TRBV19 to TRBJ1-5; maybe TRBD1 (5 bases). Germline assignment: CDR1 LNHDA and CDR2 SQIVND (reference sequence). CDR3 length: 15 residues. The V end was cut by 5 bases, the J end by 1 base, with 12 bases between.